This T cell receptor (beta chain) stems from a study of chemoradiotherapy in HPV16-positive cancers. Produced via immunoSEQ multiplex PCR; TCRdb's table is partial and in-frame only. The sample shows 10,000 to 11,000 clones, around 70% of them seen only once. Trimming left V 2 bases short and J 5 bases short, with 8 bases between. The CDR3 totals 13 residues. Germline V gene sequence: CDR1 SGHRS, CDR2 YFSETQ. This clone was picked up a small number of times. Sample collection occurred from a patient who underwent chemoradiotherapy. The rearrangement joins TRBV5-1 to TRBJ1-5, with D possibly TRBD1 on 5 matching bases. The receptor was derived from a human donor with HPV-associated anogenital cancer. The CDR3 loop is CASSLDSYQPQHF. In DNA, the CDR3 is TGCGCCAGCAGCTTAGACAGCTATCAGCCCCAGCATTTT.